This paragraph reports one T cell receptor beta chain. Its antigen is unknown. The data originate from a study of T cell repertoires in cytomegalovirus infection. Background on the study: Newly reported HLA-C-restricted and thoroughly characterized HLA-B-restricted CMV epitopes were employed. Matching HLA type and CMV infection were both indicated by public TCR beta signatures. General study results and limits: Identification of carriers of CMV plus the relevant HLA was achieved through cumulative public TCR beta family frequency.

A single record per CDR3 protein comes from TCRdb applying MiXCR to the reads. Here the sample spans about 120,000 distinct CDR3 sequences, 30% to 35% being singletons. Trimming took 7 bases from V and 3 from J, leaving 9 bases between them. Looked up from germline, CDR1 is SQVTM and CDR2 is ANQGSEA. This CDR3 region has 11 residues. This sample comprised CD8+ T cells from cultured PBMCs, obtained from culture after CMV antigen stimulation. The chain carries TRBV29-1 and TRBJ1-1; D gene uncertain. The sequence was obtained from a human donor in good health (CMV status not recorded). Some clones in this sample may be carry-over from other donors' samples. For the CDR3, the DNA is TGCAGCGCTGGGTCTGACACTGAAGCTTTCTTT. Its translation: CSAGSDTEAFF.